This record concerns one TCR beta chain sequence. The sample is drawn from a study of blood T cell repertoires in COVID-19. Study overall: PBMCs, B-cell-depleted T cells, or T cells provided the cDNA or gDNA that made up the material.

The germline gives CDR1 SGHKS, CDR2 YYEKEE (reference sequence). The CDR3 loop spans 14 amino acids. The V end lost 2 bases, the J end lost 1 base, and 8 bases lay between the germline ends. In the source study's methods: How many nucleated cells were present was estimated from reference gene primer amplification. The repertoire was sequenced with immunoSEQ multiplex PCR; TCRdb's copy has only in-frame clones and lacks some. V and J calls and clone size are given by that table; D and trimming were obtained from the DNA. The sample lists roughly 130,000 clones; roughly 80% were seen once. The TCR originated in a woman aged 45-65 years with acute or convalescent COVID-19. The chain is built from TRBV5-5 and TRBJ2-3, with no clear D. The sequencing input was peripheral blood. The CDR3 coding sequence is TGTGCCAGCAGCTTAGTCACAGGCACAGATACGCAGTATTTT. It specifies CASSLVTGTDTQYF.